This T cell receptor (beta chain) came from a study of blood T cell repertoires in COVID-19. TCRdb's table, derived via immunoSEQ multiplex PCR, lists solely in-frame clones and lacks some. The sample carries 65,000 to 85,000 clones, 86% recorded once. This clonotype was obtained from a man older than 75 with COVID-19, enrolled during active disease. The sample comprised peripheral blood.

The CDR3 nucleotides are TGTGCCAGCAGCTTACTGGGCAGTTTGAACACTGAAGCTTTCTTT. This gives the protein CASSLLGSLNTEAFF. J is TRBJ1-1 and V is TRBV7-2; D is unclear. The V and J ends lost 2 bases and 0 bases respectively, with 10 bases between them. The CDR3 runs 15 residues. CDR1 is SGHTA and CDR2 is FQGNSA in the germline V gene.